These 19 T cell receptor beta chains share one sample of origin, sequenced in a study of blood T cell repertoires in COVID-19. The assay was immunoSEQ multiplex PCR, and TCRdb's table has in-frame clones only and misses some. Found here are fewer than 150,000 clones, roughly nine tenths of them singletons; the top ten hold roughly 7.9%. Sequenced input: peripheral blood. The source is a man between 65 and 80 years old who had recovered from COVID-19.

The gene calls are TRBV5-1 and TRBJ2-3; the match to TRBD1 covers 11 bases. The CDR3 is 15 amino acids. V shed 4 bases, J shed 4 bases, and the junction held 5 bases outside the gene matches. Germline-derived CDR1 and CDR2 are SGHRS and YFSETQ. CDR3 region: CASSAGQGVADTQYF. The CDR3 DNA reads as TGCGCCAGCAGCGCGGGACAGGGGGTGGCAGATACGCAGTATTTT.

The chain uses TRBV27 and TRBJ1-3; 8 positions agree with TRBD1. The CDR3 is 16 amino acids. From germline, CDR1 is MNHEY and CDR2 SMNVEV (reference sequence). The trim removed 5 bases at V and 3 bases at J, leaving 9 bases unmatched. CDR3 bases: TGTGCCAGCAGTCCAGGCAGGGGGCAAATTGGAAACACCATATATTTT. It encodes CASSPGRGQIGNTIYF.

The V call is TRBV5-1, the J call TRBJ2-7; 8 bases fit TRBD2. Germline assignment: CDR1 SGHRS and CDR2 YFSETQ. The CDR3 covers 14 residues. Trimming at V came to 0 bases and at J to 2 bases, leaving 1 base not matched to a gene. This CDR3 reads CASSLGAGAYEQYF. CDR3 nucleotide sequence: TGCGCCAGCAGCTTGGGAGCGGGGGCCTACGAGCAGTACTTC. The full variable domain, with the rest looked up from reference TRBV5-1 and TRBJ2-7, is KAGVTQTPRYLIKTRGQQVTLSCSPISGHRSVSWYQQTPGQGLQFLFEYFSETQRNKGNFPGRFSGRQFSNSRSEMNVSTLELGDSALYLCASSLGAGAYEQYFGPGTRLTVT.

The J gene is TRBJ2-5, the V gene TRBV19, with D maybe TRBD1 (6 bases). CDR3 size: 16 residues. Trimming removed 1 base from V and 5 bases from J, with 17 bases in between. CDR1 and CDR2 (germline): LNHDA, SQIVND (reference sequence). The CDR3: CASSIGTGRGGETQYF. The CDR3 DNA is TGTGCCAGTAGTATAGGAACAGGCAGGGGTGGGGAGACCCAGTACTTC.

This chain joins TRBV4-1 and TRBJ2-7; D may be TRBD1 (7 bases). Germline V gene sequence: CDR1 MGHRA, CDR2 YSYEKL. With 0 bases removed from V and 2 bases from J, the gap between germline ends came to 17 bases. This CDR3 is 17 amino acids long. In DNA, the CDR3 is TGCGCCAGCAGCCAAGATTCCGGCGGGACAGTACCCTACGAGCAGTACTTC. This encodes CASSQDSGGTVPYEQYF.

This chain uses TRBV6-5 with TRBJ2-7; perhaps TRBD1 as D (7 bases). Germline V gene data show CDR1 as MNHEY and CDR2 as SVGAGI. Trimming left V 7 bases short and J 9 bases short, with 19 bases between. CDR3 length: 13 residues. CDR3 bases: TGTGCCAGCAATCGAGGAGGGGGCGCCGTGCAGTACTTC. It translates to CASNRGGGAVQYF.

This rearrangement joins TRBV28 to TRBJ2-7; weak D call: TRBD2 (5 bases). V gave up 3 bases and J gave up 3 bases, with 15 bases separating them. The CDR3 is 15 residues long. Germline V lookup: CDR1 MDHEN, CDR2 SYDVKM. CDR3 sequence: CASSLAGGKIYEQYF. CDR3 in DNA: TGTGCCAGCAGTTTGGCCGGAGGTAAAATCTACGAGCAGTACTTC.

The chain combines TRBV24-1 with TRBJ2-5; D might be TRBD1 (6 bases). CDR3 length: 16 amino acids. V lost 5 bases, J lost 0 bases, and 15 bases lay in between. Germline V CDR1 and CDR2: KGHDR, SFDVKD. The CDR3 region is CATSGTLTGDQETQYF. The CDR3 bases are TGTGCCACCAGTGGTACATTGACAGGAGACCAAGAGACCCAGTACTTC.

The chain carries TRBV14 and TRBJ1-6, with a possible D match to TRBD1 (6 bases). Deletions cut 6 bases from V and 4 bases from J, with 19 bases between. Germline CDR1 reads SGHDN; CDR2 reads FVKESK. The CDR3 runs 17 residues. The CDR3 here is CASSSGQPFTYNSPLHF. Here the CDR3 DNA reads TGTGCCAGCAGTTCAGGACAGCCGTTCACTTATAATTCACCCCTCCACTTT.

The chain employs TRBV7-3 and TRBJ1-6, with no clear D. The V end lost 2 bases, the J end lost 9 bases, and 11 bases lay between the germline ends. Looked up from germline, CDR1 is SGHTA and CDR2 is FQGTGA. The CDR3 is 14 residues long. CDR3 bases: TGTGCCAGCAGCTTATTGCCCGGAGGTTCACCCCTCCACTTT. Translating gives CASSLLPGGSPLHF.

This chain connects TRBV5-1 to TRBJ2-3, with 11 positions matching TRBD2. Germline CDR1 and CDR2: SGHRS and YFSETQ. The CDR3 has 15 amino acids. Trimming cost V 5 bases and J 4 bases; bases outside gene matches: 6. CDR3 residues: CASRMTSGTPDTQYF. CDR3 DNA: TGCGCCAGCAGGATGACTAGCGGGACCCCAGATACGCAGTATTTT. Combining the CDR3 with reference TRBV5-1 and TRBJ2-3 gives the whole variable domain KAGVTQTPRYLIKTRGQQVTLSCSPISGHRSVSWYQQTPGQGLQFLFEYFSETQRNKGNFPGRFSGRQFSNSRSEMNVSTLELGDSALYLCASRMTSGTPDTQYFGPGTRLTVL.

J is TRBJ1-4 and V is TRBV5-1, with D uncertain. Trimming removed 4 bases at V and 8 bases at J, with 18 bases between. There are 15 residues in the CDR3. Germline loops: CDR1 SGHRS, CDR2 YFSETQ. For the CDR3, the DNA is TGCGCCAGCAGCGAACCGACACTGGCGGGGGAAAAACTGTTTTTT. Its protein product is CASSEPTLAGEKLFF.

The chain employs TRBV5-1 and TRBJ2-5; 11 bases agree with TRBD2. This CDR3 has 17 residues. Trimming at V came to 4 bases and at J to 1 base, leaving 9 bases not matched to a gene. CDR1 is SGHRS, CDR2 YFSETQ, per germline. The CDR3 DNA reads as TGCGCCAGCAGCATGGGGGCGCTAGCGGGGGGCCAAGAGACCCAGTACTTC. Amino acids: CASSMGALAGGQETQYF. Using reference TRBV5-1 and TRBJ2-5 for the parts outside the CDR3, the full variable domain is KAGVTQTPRYLIKTRGQQVTLSCSPISGHRSVSWYQQTPGQGLQFLFEYFSETQRNKGNFPGRFSGRQFSNSRSEMNVSTLELGDSALYLCASSMGALAGGQETQYFGPGTRLLVL.

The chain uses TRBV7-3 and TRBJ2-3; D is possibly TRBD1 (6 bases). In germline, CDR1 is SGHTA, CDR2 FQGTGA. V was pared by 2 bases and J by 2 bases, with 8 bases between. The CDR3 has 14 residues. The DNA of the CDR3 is TGTGCCAGCAGCTTAGACAGGTTCACAGATACGCAGTATTTT. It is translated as CASSLDRFTDTQYF. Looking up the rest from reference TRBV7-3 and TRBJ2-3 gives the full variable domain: GAGVSQTPSNKVTEKGKYVELRCDPISGHTALYWYRQSLGQGPEFLIYFQGTGAADDSGLPNDRFFAVRPEGSVSTLKIQRTERGDSAVYLCASSLDRFTDTQYFGPGTRLTVL.

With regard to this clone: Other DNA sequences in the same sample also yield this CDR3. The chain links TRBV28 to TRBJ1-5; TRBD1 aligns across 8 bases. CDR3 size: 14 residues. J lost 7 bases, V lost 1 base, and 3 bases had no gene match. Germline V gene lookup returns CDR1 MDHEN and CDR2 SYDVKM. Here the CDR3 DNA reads TGTGCCAGCAGTTTATCAGGGGGCAGCCAGCCCCAGCATTTT. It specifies CASSLSGGSQPQHF.

As DNA, the CDR3 is TGTGCCAGAGGAGGAACAGGGACTGGAAACACCATATATTTT. Its protein product is CARGGTGTGNTIYF. The gene calls are TRBV5-3 and TRBJ1-3; D perhaps matches TRBD1 (6 bases). TRBV5-3 counts as an open reading frame of uncertain function. The V gene lost 7 bases and the J gene lost 2 bases, with 13 bases spanning the gap. CDR3 length: 14 amino acids.

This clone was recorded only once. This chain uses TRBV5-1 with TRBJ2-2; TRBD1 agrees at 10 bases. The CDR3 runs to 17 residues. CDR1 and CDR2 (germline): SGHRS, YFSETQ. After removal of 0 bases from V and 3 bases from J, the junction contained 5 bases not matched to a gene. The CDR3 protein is CASSLGPGTGDTGELFF. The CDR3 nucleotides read TGCGCCAGCAGCTTGGGCCCCGGGACAGGGGACACCGGGGAGCTGTTTTTT.

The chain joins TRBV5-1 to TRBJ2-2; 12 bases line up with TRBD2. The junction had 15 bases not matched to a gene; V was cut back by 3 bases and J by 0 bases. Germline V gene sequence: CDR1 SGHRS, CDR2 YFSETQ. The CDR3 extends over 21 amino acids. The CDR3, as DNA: TGCGCCAGCAGCTCGACCCTAGCGGGGGGGCGAGCCACAGCGAACACCGGGGAGCTGTTTTTT. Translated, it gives CASSSTLAGGRATANTGELFF. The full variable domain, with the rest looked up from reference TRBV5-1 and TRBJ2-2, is KAGVTQTPRYLIKTRGQQVTLSCSPISGHRSVSWYQQTPGQGLQFLFEYFSETQRNKGNFPGRFSGRQFSNSRSEMNVSTLELGDSALYLCASSSTLAGGRATANTGELFFGEGSRLTVL.

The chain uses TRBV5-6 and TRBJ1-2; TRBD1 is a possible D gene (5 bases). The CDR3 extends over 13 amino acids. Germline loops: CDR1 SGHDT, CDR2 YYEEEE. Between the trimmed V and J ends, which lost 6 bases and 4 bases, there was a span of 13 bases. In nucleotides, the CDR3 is TGTGCCAGCAAATCCCAGGGTTCCTATGGCTACACCTTC. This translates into CASKSQGSYGYTF.